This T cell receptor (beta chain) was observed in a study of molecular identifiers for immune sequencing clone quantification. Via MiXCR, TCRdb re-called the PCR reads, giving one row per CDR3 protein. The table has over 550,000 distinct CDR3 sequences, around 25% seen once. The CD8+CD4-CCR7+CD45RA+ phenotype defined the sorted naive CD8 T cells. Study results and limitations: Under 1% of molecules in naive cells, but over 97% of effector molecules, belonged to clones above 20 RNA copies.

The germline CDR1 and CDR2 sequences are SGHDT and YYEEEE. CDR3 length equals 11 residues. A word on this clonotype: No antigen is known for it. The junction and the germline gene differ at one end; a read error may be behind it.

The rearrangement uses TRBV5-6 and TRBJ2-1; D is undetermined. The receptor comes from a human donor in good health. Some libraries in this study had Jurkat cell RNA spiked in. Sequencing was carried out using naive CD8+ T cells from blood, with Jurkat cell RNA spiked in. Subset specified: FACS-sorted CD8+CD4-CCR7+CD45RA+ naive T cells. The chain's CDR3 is CANSLEWEQFF. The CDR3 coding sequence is TGTGCCAACAGCTTGGAGTGGGAGCAGTTCTTC.